The 9 T cell receptor beta chains below were found in one sample sequenced in a study of blood T cell repertoires in COVID-19. Some clones are missing from TCRdb's copy, which holds only in-frame ones; the method was immunoSEQ multiplex PCR. Of approximately 15,000 clones in the sample, around 83% were seen once. Material for sequencing was peripheral blood. The source of these receptors is a man aged 35 to 55 with active or convalescent COVID-19.

The chain recombines TRBV5-5 with TRBJ1-5; the D gene is possibly TRBD1 (5 bases). V lost 0 bases, J lost 6 bases, and 10 bases lay in between. The CDR3 covers 14 residues. The germline CDR1 and CDR2 sequences are SGHKS and YYEKEE (reference sequence). The CDR3 DNA reads TGTGCCAGCAGCTTGGGGTCAGGGCCTCAGCCCCAGCATTTT. Its translation: CASSLGSGPQPQHF.

The chain links TRBV6-1 to TRBJ2-5; D is unresolved. CDR3 length: 13 amino acids. Germline CDR1 and CDR2: MNHNS and SASEGT. V was clipped by 3 bases and J by 7 bases, with 12 bases between them. In nucleotides, the CDR3 is TGTGCCAGCAGTGAGGAAGCAGACATGACCCAGTACTTC. Its protein product is CASSEEADMTQYF.

The gene calls are TRBV7-2 and TRBJ1-1; a possible D gene is TRBD1 (5 bases). Germline V gene sequence: CDR1 SGHTA, CDR2 FQGNSA. V was clipped by 1 base and J by 4 bases, with 10 bases between them. The CDR3 is made up of 14 amino acids. CDR3 protein: CASSLEGRGTEAFF. CDR3 nucleotide sequence: TGTGCCAGCAGCTTAGAGGGGAGGGGCACTGAAGCTTTCTTT.

The chain joins TRBV7-2 to TRBJ2-7; a possible D gene is TRBD2 (7 bases). From germline, CDR1 is SGHTA and CDR2 FQGNSA. V was pared by 3 bases and J by 4 bases, with 16 bases between. The CDR3 is 15 amino acids. The CDR3 sequence: CASSLFAGARYEQYF. The CDR3 nucleotides are TGTGCCAGCAGCTTGTTTGCGGGGGCCCGATACGAGCAGTACTTC.

This chain joins TRBV30 and TRBJ1-3; D not certain. V was shortened by 0 bases and J by 4 bases, with 7 bases between the two germline ends. Germline loops: CDR1 GTSNPN, CDR2 SVGIG (reference sequence). The CDR3 contains 13 residues. The DNA of the CDR3 is TGTGCCTGGAGTGTACTTTTAGGAAACACCATATATTTT. Its protein is CAWSVLLGNTIYF. The variable domain in full, with the rest retrieved from reference TRBV30 and TRBJ1-3, is SQTIHQWPATLVQPVGSPLSLECTVEGTSNPNLYWYRQAAGRGLQLLFYSVGIGQISSEVPQNLSASRPQDRQFILSSKKLLLSDSGFYLCAWSVLLGNTIYFGEGSWLTVV.

The chain joins TRBV4-3 to TRBJ1-4, with 7 bases identical to TRBD1. The J segment lost 3 bases and the V segment lost 4 bases, leaving 2 bases of the junction unmatched. Germline V gene sequence: CDR1 LGHNA, CDR2 YSLEER. This CDR3 is 14 amino acids long. The CDR3 region has the DNA TGCGCCAGCAGCCGGGACAGAGCTAATGAAAAACTGTTTTTT. Translating it yields CASSRDRANEKLFF.

This clone ranks as medium-sized. The gene calls are TRBV13 and TRBJ2-6, with 8 bases identical to TRBD1. The CDR3 runs 15 residues. Germline CDR1 is PRHDT and CDR2 is FYEKMQ (reference sequence). V trimming: 5 bases; J trimming: 3 bases; junction bases outside the gene matches: 3. The CDR3 nucleotides read TGTGCCAGCAGCGACAGGGGAAGTGGGGCCAACGTCCTGACTTTC. Encoded protein: CASSDRGSGANVLTF. The complete variable domain, with remaining parts taken from reference TRBV13 and TRBJ2-6, reads AAGVIQSPRHLIKEKRETATLKCYPIPRHDTVYWYQQGPGQDPQFLISFYEKMQSDKGSIPDRFSAQQFSDYHSELNMSSLELGDSALYFCASSDRGSGANVLTFGAGSRLTVL.

The chain has TRBV14 and TRBJ2-7; 10 positions agree with TRBD1. V dropped 5 bases and J dropped 4; count of bases not matched to a gene: 8. The germline V gene has CDR1 SGHDN and CDR2 FVKESK. The CDR3 has 15 amino acids. The CDR3 loop reads CASSGRDRGPYEQYF. The CDR3 DNA reads TGTGCCAGCAGCGGCCGAGACAGGGGGCCATACGAGCAGTACTTC.

CDR3 DNA sequence: TGCGCCAGCAGCCAAGTGGGAGGGCCGGGGGAGACCCAGTACTTC. Protein sequence: CASSQVGGPGETQYF. The chain has TRBV4-1 and TRBJ2-5, with 7 bases identical to TRBD2. The CDR3 loop spans 15 amino acids. The ends lost 1 base at V and 5 bases at J; junction bases unmatched: 7. Germline V gene lookup returns CDR1 MGHRA and CDR2 YSYEKL.